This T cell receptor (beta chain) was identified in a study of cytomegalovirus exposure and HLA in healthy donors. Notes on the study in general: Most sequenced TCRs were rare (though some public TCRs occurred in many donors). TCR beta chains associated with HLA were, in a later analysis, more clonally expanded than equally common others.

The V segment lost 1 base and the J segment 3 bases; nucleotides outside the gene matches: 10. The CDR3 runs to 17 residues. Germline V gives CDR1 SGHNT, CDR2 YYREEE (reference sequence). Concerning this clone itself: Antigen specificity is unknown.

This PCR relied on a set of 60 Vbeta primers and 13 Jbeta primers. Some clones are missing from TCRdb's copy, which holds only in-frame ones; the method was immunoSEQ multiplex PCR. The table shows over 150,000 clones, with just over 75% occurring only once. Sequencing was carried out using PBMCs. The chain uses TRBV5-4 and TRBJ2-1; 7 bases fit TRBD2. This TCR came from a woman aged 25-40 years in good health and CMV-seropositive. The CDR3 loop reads CASSLSMVPGGYNEQFF. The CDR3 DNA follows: TGTGCCAGCAGCTTGTCGATGGTCCCGGGGGGCTACAATGAGCAGTTCTTC.